This is a list of T cell receptor beta chains from one sample in a study of cytomegalovirus exposure and HLA in healthy donors. Method: immunoSEQ multiplex PCR; TCRdb's copy keeps in-frame clones and lacks some. The sample has some 200,000 clones; 70% to 85% are singletons. Material for sequencing was PBMCs. The receptors stem from a boy younger than 10 in good health and CMV-seronegative. The CDR3 runs from the conserved cysteine through the conserved F or W. D genes are given only for firm matches. Only part of the rows carry a size: once, few, many, or a class if the clone is expanded.

j_gene,v_gene,abundance,d_gene,CDR3nt,CDR3aa
TRBJ2-1,TRBV4-2,.,.,TGTGCCAGCAGCCAAGATCGCAGGGAAGGTTTCAATGAGCAGTTCTTC,CASSQDRREGFNEQFF
TRBJ2-5,TRBV19,.,.,TGTGCCAGTAGTGGTAGCGATCAATGGGGAGAGACCCAGTACTTC,CASSGSDQWGETQYF
TRBJ2-1,TRBV18,.,TRBD2,TGTGCCAGCTCACCACAGGGGCTTGGCGGGGGGGCTGCTAATGAGCAGTTCTTC,CASSPQGLGGGAANEQFF
TRBJ2-3,TRBV29-1,.,TRBD2,TGCAGCGTAGGTAAACGACTAGCGGGGAACCCCACGCAGTATTTT,CSVGKRLAGNPTQYF
TRBJ1-2,TRBV29-1,once,.,TGCAGCGTTCTCCTTTGGGGCCCCTATGGCTACACCTTC,CSVLLWGPYGYTF
TRBJ1-4,TRBV7-6,.,TRBD1,TGTGCCAGCAGCTTAGTGGGACAGGGGGCGCAGAATAATGAAAAACTGTTTTTT,CASSLVGQGAQNNEKLFF
TRBJ2-2,TRBV4-2,.,TRBD1,TGTGCCAGCAGCCAAGTTCCTAGGGGGCCGAACACCGGGGAGCTGTTTTTT,CASSQVPRGPNTGELFF
TRBJ2-7,TRBV15,.,TRBD1,TGTGCCACCAGCAGAGAGCAGGGGGCGGCCTACGAGCAGTACTTC,CATSREQGAAYEQYF
TRBJ1-6,TRBV20-1,.,.,TGCAGTGCTAGTCAGTCACCCCTCCACTTT,CSASQSPLHF
TRBJ2-4,TRBV10-3,.,.,TGTGCCACCAGGGACACCCGAGCCAAAAACAGTCAGTACTTC,CATRDTRAKNSQYF
TRBJ1-2,TRBV5-4,once,TRBD1,TGTGCCAGCAGCTCGGGACAGGGGAGGGGTGGCTACACCTTC,CASSSGQGRGGYTF
TRBJ1-3,TRBV28,.,.,TGTGCCAGCAGTTTGTGGGGGGACTCTGGAAACACCATATATTTT,CASSLWGDSGNTIYF
TRBJ2-6,TRBV2,.,TRBD1,TGTGCCAGCAGTGCGCCTAAGGGGGCCTCTGGGGCCAACGTCCTGACTTTC,CASSAPKGASGANVLTF
TRBJ2-7,TRBV5-6,few,.,TGTGCCAGCAGCACCGGGACAAAAGGCAACGAGCAGTACTTC,CASSTGTKGNEQYF
TRBJ2-2,TRBV5-1,.,TRBD1,TGCGCCAGCAGCCACCGGGACAGGAACACCGGGGAGCTGTTTTTT,CASSHRDRNTGELFF
TRBJ2-2,TRBV6-5,once,TRBD1,TGTGCCAGCAGTCGACAGGGGGCCGGGGAGCTGTTTTTT,CASSRQGAGELFF
TRBJ2-7,TRBV2,few,TRBD1,TGTGCCAGCAGTGATGGGATACGCGACAGGGGCGAGCAGTACTTC,CASSDGIRDRGEQYF
TRBJ2-2,TRBV1,.,.,TGCACCAGCAGCCAAGAAGGCGAAGTGAGGGACAGGGGGCGGCGGTGGACCGGGGAGCTGTTTTTT,CTSSQEGEVRDRGRRWTGELFF
TRBJ2-7,TRBV11-2,.,TRBD1,TGTGCCAGCAGCTTAGATCGGGGGACAGGGGTCACCTACGAGCAGTACTTC,CASSLDRGTGVTYEQYF
TRBJ2-3,TRBV7-2,.,TRBD2,TGTGCCAGCAGCCGACACCCTAGCGGGGGCTACACAGATACGCAGTATTTT,CASSRHPSGGYTDTQYF
TRBJ2-3,TRBV4-3,once,TRBD2,TGCGCCAGCAGCCAAAGTCGGACTAGCGGGGGGGCCTACTTT,CASSQSRTSGGAYF
TRBJ1-2,TRBV19,.,TRBD1,TGTGCCAGTAGTATAGACGGGACAGTCTATGGCTACACCTTC,CASSIDGTVYGYTF
TRBJ1-1,TRBV9,.,.,TGTGCCAGCAGCCCTTCCCTCAGGGCCATGAACACTGAAGCTTTCTTT,CASSPSLRAMNTEAFF
TRBJ2-2,TRBV27,.,TRBD1,TGTGCCAGCAGTTTCGACAGGGGCCTTAACACCGGGGAGCTGTTTTTT,CASSFDRGLNTGELFF
TRBJ2-7,TRBV5-5,.,TRBD2,TGTGCCAGCTCGGGAGGGTCCCTGGGCGAGCAGTACTTC,CASSGGSLGEQYF
TRBJ1-1,TRBV20-1,.,.,TGCAGTGCTAGAGTGGGAGATCGAGCTTTCTTT,CSARVGDRAFF
TRBJ1-5,TRBV21-1,.,.,TGTGCCAGCAGCAAAACGGGACAGGGGGCAGGCAGCAATCAGCCCCAGCATTTT,CASSKTGQGAGSNQPQHF
TRBJ2-5,TRBV18,.,TRBD1,TGTGCCAGCTCACGGGACAGGATAGAAGGGACCCAGTACTTC,CASSRDRIEGTQYF
TRBJ1-1,TRBV5-1,.,TRBD1,TGCGCCAGCAGCTTCGAAGGGACAGTTGAAGCTTTCTTT,CASSFEGTVEAFF
TRBJ2-3,TRBV9,.,TRBD2,TGTGCCAGCAGCGGGAGCGGGGGGGCGGCAGATACGCAGTATTTT,CASSGSGGAADTQYF
TRBJ1-1,TRBV27,.,.,TGTGCCAGCAGTTGGGGGGTGGACTCTGAAGCTTTCTTT,CASSWGVDSEAFF
TRBJ2-7,TRBV7-2,.,.,TGTGCCAGCAGGGCGGGGTACGAGCAGTACTTC,CASRAGYEQYF
TRBJ2-7,TRBV6-5,.,TRBD2,TGTGCCAGCAGCCCCGGGGGGTCCTACGAGCAGTACTTC,CASSPGGSYEQYF
TRBJ2-3,TRBV9,.,.,TGTGCCAGCAGCGCGGGGGTTAGCACAGATACGCAGTATTTT,CASSAGVSTDTQYF
TRBJ2-7,TRBV27,.,TRBD1,TGTGCCAGCAGTTCGGGACAGACCCTCTACGAGCAGTACTTC,CASSSGQTLYEQYF
TRBJ1-5,TRBV7-2,few,.,TGTGCCAGCAGCTTAGTTCCAGGGGTGGGGAATCAGCCCCAGCATTTT,CASSLVPGVGNQPQHF
TRBJ1-2,TRBV7-3,.,TRBD1,TGTGCCAGCAGCTTAAGTTCGGGGACAGACTACTATGGCTACACCTTC,CASSLSSGTDYYGYTF
TRBJ1-1,TRBV12-5,.,.,TGTGCTAGTGGACAGGGCAGGTACACTGAAGCTTTCTTT,CASGQGRYTEAFF
TRBJ2-2,TRBV5-3,few,.,TGTGCCAGAAGCTTGGGTTCTAGCAGGGGCCCTATTAACACCGGGGAGCTGTTTTTT,CARSLGSSRGPINTGELFF
TRBJ2-5,TRBV4-2,.,TRBD2,TGTGCCAGCAGTCCTAGCGGGGGCCGGATGGAGACCCAGTACTTC,CASSPSGGRMETQYF
TRBJ2-3,TRBV4-2,few,TRBD2,TGTGCCAGCAGCGACGTAGCGGGTACGCAGTATTTT,CASSDVAGTQYF
TRBJ2-5,TRBV4-1,.,.,TGCGCCAGCAGCCAAGATCCTTTCCAAGAGACCCAGTACTTC,CASSQDPFQETQYF
TRBJ1-2,TRBV5-4,.,.,TGCGCCAGCAGCCAAGAGAGCGGGATGACTAACTATGGCTACACCTTC,CASSQESGMTNYGYTF
TRBJ2-5,TRBV7-6,.,.,TGTGCCAGCAGCTGGAGGGGCGGTGGAGAGACCCAGTACTTC,CASSWRGGGETQYF
TRBJ2-5,TRBV13,.,TRBD2,TGTGCCAGCAGCCCAGGGACTAGCGGGAGCCAAGAGACCCAGTACTTC,CASSPGTSGSQETQYF
TRBJ2-3,TRBV4-3,once,.,TGCGCCAGCAGCCAAGAACGGCGGGGGCCCACAGATACGCAGTATTTT,CASSQERRGPTDTQYF
TRBJ2-7,TRBV6-5,.,.,TGTGCCAGCAGTTACGAACTAGCCCACCCTGAGCAGTACTTC,CASSYELAHPEQYF
TRBJ1-1,TRBV2,.,.,TGTGCCAGCAGGAAAGAATCAGGGTGGGCTTTCTTT,CASRKESGWAFF
TRBJ2-5,TRBV7-9,.,TRBD1,TGTGCCACCAACAGGGGCCAAGAGACCCAGTACTTC,CATNRGQETQYF
TRBJ1-1,TRBV20-1,few,.,TGCAGTGCTAGTGAGGGGGGGAGGGCGGCCTTT,CSASEGGRAAF
TRBJ1-1,TRBV6-6,.,TRBD1,TGTGCCAGCAGCTCCGGGACAGGGAACACTGAAGCTTTCTTT,CASSSGTGNTEAFF
TRBJ1-2,TRBV7-9,.,.,TGTGCCAGCGGGGGCTCTAACTATGGCTACACCTTC,CASGGSNYGYTF
TRBJ2-3,TRBV4-2,.,.,TGTGCCAGCAGCTTACGACAGGCAGGACCTAGCACAGATACGCAGTATTTT,CASSLRQAGPSTDTQYF